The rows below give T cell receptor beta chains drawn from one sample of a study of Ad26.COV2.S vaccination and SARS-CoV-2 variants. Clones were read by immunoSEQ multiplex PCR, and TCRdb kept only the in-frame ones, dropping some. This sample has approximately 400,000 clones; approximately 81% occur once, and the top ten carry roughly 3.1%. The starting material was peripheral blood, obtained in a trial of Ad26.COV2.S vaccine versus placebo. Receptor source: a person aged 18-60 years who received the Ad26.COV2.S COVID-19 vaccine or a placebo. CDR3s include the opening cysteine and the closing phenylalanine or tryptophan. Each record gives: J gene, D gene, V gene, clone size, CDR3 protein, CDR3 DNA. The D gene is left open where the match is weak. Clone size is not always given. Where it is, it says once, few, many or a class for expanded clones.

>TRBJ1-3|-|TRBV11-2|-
CASSVDRSGNTIYF
TGTGCCAGCAGCGTGGACCGCTCTGGAAACACCATATATTTT
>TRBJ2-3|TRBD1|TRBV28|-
CASRGRGYMDTQYF
TGTGCCAGCCGAGGCAGGGGGTATATGGATACGCAGTATTTT
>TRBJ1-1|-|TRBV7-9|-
CASSLAGSVVTEAFF
TGTGCCAGCAGCTTAGCGGGCTCGGTGGTCACTGAAGCTTTCTTT
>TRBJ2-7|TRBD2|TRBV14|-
CASSQGGLADSSYEQYF
TGTGCCAGCAGCCAAGGGGGCCTAGCGGATAGTTCCTACGAGCAGTACTTC
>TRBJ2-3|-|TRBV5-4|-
CASSFSTGTDTQYF
TGTGCCAGCAGCTTCTCGACAGGCACAGATACGCAGTATTTT
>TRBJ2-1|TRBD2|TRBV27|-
CASTITWASGSDEQFF
TGTGCCAGCACCATTACCTGGGCTAGCGGGAGTGATGAGCAGTTCTTC
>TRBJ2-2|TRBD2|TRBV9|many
CASSATGTSGIPNTGELFF
TGTGCCAGCAGCGCTACCGGGACTAGCGGAATCCCGAACACCGGGGAGCTGTTTTTT
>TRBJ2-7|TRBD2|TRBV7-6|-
CASSLGASGSFEQYF
TGTGCCAGCAGCTTAGGGGCTAGCGGGAGCTTCGAGCAGTACTTC
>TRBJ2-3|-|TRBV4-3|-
CASSQGVAGPFTDTQYF
TGCGCCAGCAGCCAAGGCGTGGCGGGACCATTCACAGATACGCAGTATTTT
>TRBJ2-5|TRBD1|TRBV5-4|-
CASSSGQGQETQYF
TGTGCCAGCAGCTCCGGACAGGGACAAGAGACCCAGTACTTC
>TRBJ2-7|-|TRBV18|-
CASSPKDVVSTYEQYF
TGTGCCAGCTCACCGAAGGACGTCGTCTCCACGTACGAGCAGTACTTC
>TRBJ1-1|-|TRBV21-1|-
CASSKAPEGRGTEAFF
TGTGCCAGCAGCAAAGCGCCGGAGGGGCGGGGCACTGAAGCTTTCTTT
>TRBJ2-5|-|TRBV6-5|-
CASSYNGPQETQYF
TGTGCCAGCAGTTACAACGGTCCCCAAGAGACCCAGTACTTC
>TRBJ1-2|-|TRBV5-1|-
CASMGGADLIYGYTF
TGCGCCAGCATGGGGGGCGCTGACCTCATCTATGGCTACACCTTC
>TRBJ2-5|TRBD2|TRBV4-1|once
CASSQASGGALGETQYF
TGCGCCAGCAGCCAAGCTAGCGGGGGGGCTTTAGGAGAGACCCAGTACTTC
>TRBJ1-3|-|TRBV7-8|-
CASSLVTHDSGNTIYF
TGTGCCAGCAGCTTAGTAACTCATGACTCTGGAAACACCATATATTTT
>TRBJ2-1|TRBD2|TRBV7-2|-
CASSTREYQWSEQFF
TGTGCCAGCAGCACGCGGGAGTACCAGTGGAGTGAGCAGTTCTTC
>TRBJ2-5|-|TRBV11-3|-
CASSLGQGRQETQYF
TGTGCCAGCAGCCTTGGGCAGGGGCGGCAAGAGACCCAGTACTTC
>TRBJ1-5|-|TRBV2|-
CASSEGMGGNQPQHF
TGTGCCAGCAGTGAAGGGATGGGTGGCAATCAGCCCCAGCATTTT
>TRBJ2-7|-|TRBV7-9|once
CASSLDTQSYEQYF
TGTGCCAGCAGCTTAGATACCCAGTCCTACGAGCAGTACTTC
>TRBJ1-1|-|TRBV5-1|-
CASSLRVELNTEAFF
TGCGCCAGCAGCTTGAGGGTGGAGTTGAACACTGAAGCTTTCTTT
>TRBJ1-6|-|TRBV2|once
CASSPRDPTRQSPLHF
TGTGCCAGCAGTCCCCGGGACCCGACCCGGCAATCACCCCTCCACTTT
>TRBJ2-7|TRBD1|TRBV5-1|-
CASSSDRGQVNEQYF
TGCGCCAGCAGCTCGGACAGGGGGCAAGTTAACGAGCAGTACTTC
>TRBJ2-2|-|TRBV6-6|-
CASTPYTGELFF
TGTGCCAGCACTCCCTACACCGGGGAGCTGTTTTTT
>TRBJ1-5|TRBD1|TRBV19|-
CASSMQGEQPQHF
TGTGCCAGTAGTATGCAGGGGGAGCAGCCCCAGCATTTT
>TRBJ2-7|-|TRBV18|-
CASSGTGTATYEQYF
TGTGCCAGCTCAGGAACCGGGACGGCAACCTACGAGCAGTACTTC
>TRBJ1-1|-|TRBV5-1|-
CASSLDGVNTEAFF
TGCGCCAGCAGCTTGGACGGGGTGAACACTGAAGCTTTCTTT
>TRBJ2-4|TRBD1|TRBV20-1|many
CRRQGENIQYF
TGCAGAAGACAGGGGGAAAACATTCAGTACTTC
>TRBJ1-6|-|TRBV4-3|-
CASSQALNPRGSPLHF
TGCGCCAGCAGCCAAGCTTTGAATCCCCGAGGTTCACCCCTCCACTTT
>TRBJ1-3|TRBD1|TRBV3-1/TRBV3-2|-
CASSQDGGTGKRNTIYF
TGTGCCAGCAGCCAAGATGGGGGGACAGGGAAGAGAAACACCATATATTTT
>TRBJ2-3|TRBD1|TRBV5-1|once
CASSSTGADTQYF
TGCGCCAGCAGCAGTACAGGGGCTGATACGCAGTATTTT
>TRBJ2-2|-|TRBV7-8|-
CASSPWTGGGHTGELFF
TGTGCCAGCAGCCCCTGGACAGGCGGGGGCCACACCGGGGAGCTGTTTTTT
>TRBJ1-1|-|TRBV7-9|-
CASTEQFEAFF
TGTGCCAGCACCGAACAATTTGAAGCTTTCTTT
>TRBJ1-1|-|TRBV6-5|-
CASPPRDGGTEAFF
TGTGCCAGCCCTCCACGGGATGGAGGGACTGAAGCTTTCTTT
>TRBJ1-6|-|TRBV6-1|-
CASSDRESNSPLHF
TGTGCCAGCAGTGACAGGGAGTCTAATTCACCCCTCCACTTT
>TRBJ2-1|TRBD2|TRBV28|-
CASSLAATSYNEQFF
TGTGCCAGCAGCCTAGCGGCCACCTCCTACAATGAGCAGTTCTTC
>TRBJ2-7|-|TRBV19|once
CASSQKWVHSTYEQYF
TGTGCCAGTAGTCAGAAGTGGGTCCACTCTACCTACGAGCAGTACTTC
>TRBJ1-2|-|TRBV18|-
CASSPTDGDYGYTF
TGTGCCAGCTCACCCACGGACGGGGACTATGGCTACACCTTC
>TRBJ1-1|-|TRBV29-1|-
CSVQTLGGYEGTEAFF
TGCAGCGTTCAAACGCTTGGTGGGTATGAGGGCACTGAAGCTTTCTTT
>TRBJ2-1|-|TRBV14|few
CASSLQGGYWSSYNEQFF
TGTGCCAGCAGCCTTCAGGGAGGCTACTGGAGCTCCTACAATGAGCAGTTCTTC
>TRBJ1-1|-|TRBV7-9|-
CASSLQGGHTEAFF
TGTGCCAGCAGCCTTCAGGGAGGGCACACTGAAGCTTTCTTT
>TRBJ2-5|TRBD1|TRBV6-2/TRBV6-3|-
CASSYQLDRGDQETQYF
TGTGCCAGCAGTTACCAGCTGGACAGGGGAGATCAAGAGACCCAGTACTTC